Here is one T cell receptor (beta chain) with its context. The antigen is undetermined. The data are from a study of somatic mutations in cytotoxic T cells in rheumatoid arthritis. Broader study findings: It was found that CD8+ T-cell clonality in rheumatoid arthritis patients did not differ significantly from that in age-matched healthy controls. Exceedance of 20% of CD8+ cells by the largest CD8+ clone occurred in about an eighth of the roughly 60 patients.

Germline V gene lookup returns CDR1 SGHAT and CDR2 FQNNGV. The CDR3 loop spans 15 amino acids. Trimming removed 5 bases from V and 3 bases from J; junction bases left unmatched: 9. Produced via immunoSEQ multiplex PCR; TCRdb's table is partial and in-frame only. The data hold 15,000 to 20,000 clones, with around 82% observed a single time. The clonotype comes from a woman in her fifties or sixties with rheumatoid arthritis. The rearrangement uses TRBV11-2 and TRBJ2-7; 8 bases map to TRBD2. The sample taken for sequencing was CD8+ T cells sorted from blood. This chain's CDR3 is CASSLAGGDLYEQYF. The DNA for the CDR3 is TGTGCCAGCAGCCTAGCCGGGGGGGATCTCTACGAGCAGTACTTC. Supplemented by reference TRBV11-2 and TRBJ2-7, the full variable domain reads EAGVAQSPRYKIIEKRQSVAFWCNPISGHATLYWYQQILGQGPKLLIQFQNNGVVDDSQLPKDRFSAERLKGVDSTLKIQPAKLEDSAVYLCASSLAGGDLYEQYFGPGTRLTVT.